The rows below give T cell receptor beta chains drawn from one sample of a study of CD8 T cells in Susac syndrome. In TCRdb, the immunoSEQ multiplex PCR reads were re-called with MiXCR into one record per CDR3 protein. Of over 200,000 distinct CDR3 sequences in the sample, 95% were seen once. Sequencing was performed on CD4+ T cells from PBMCs. The source is a human donor with multiple sclerosis. Both conserved end residues are part of each CDR3. D genes are given only for firm matches.

v_call d_call cdr3_aa
TRBV7-8 TRBD1 CASSQGQSYEQYF
TRBV7-9 . CASSLFLAKGDTQYF
TRBV30 . CAWSVSGNYGYTF
TRBV18 . CASSPPDRNEQFF
TRBV6-2/TRBV6-3 . CASSYRQEKNIQYF
TRBV12-3/TRBV12-4 . CASSLSGRQTEAFF
TRBV27 . CASSLRGTRETQYF
TRBV28 . CASRDGAKSYEQYF
TRBV19 . CASKGDTREKLFF
TRBV4-2 . CASSPGRGPKLFF
TRBV12-3/TRBV12-4 . CASSPPGSYTDTQYF
TRBV12-3/TRBV12-4 . CASSFVEQNNEQFF
TRBV7-9 . CASRGAETNYGYTF
TRBV2 . CASSQRGYTF
TRBV29-1 . CSVSRDVNEKLFF
TRBV25-1 TRBD1 CASSPPGTGGAPLHF
TRBV5-1 . CASSLDGTAYGYTF
TRBV29-1 TRBD1 CSGVTTGGSEAFF
TRBV3-1 TRBD2 CASSPYTGTTYNEQFF
TRBV20-1 TRBD2 CSARDGAGAGNEQFF
TRBV5-1 TRBD1 CASSLGPDRSYNEQFF
TRBV2 . CASSEAVAMLGTEAFF
TRBV29-1 . CSVGKGGADTQYF
TRBV5-1 TRBD1 CASSETGRGNEQFF
TRBV2 TRBD1 CASRLSGTAPEKLFF
TRBV30 . CAWTANYGYTF
TRBV14 . CASSQQLDNEQFF
TRBV29-1 . CSALGRPNYEQYF
TRBV29-1 . CSVEGGATEAFF
TRBV2 . CASRTPRGVETQYF
TRBV11-2 . CASSTGRQSGYTF
TRBV20-1 . CSARVHTEAFF
TRBV9 TRBD2 CASSEAGGQETQYF
TRBV25-1 TRBD2 CASSKGLAGGTDTQYF
TRBV20-1 . CSARPKADTQYF
TRBV5-1 . CATRPTRNTGELFF
TRBV9 . CASSTHLSDQETQYF
TRBV7-2 TRBD1 CASSQMGQGVGELFF
TRBV19 . CASNRDGNTEAFF
TRBV29-1 . CSVMTGNTEAFF
TRBV3-1 . CASSNIGRGLSSYNEQFF
TRBV7-9 . CASSLGASTDTQYF
TRBV3-1 . CASSPPSVPYEQYF
TRBV29-1 TRBD1 CSVGRQGVEANYGYTF
TRBV30 . CAWSEPGTQFF